This passage covers 22 T cell receptor beta chains from one sample sequenced in a study of blood T cells in healthy people across ages. Primed by a sample-barcoded 5' primer and a J-beta primer mix, a second PCR proceeded for about 6 to 12 cycles. TCRdb fed the 5' RACE reads into MiXCR, producing one record per CDR3 protein. The table has over 600,000 distinct CDR3 sequences, 20% to 25% seen once. Sample: blood. All receptors derive from a man between 65 and 85 years old in good health.

This clonotype was counted only a few times. The gene calls are TRBV29-1 and TRBJ2-1, with D hard to call. Trimming cost V 8 bases and J 6 bases, with 17 bases left between them. The germline V gene has CDR1 SQVTM and CDR2 ANQGSEA. The CDR3 runs 13 residues. The CDR3 protein is CSSPGGSLNEQFF. The CDR3 DNA is TGCAGCTCCCCCGGTGGCTCGCTCAATGAGCAGTTCTTC.

This clonotype was counted only a few times. A much larger clone lies one base from this, so it may be a read error. The chain couples TRBV20-1 to TRBJ2-5; a weak D match, TRBD1 (5 bases). The V gene lost 4 bases and the J gene lost 5 bases, with 14 bases spanning the gap. The CDR3 loop spans 13 amino acids. Looked up from germline, CDR1 is DFQATT and CDR2 is SNEGSKA (reference sequence). This chain's CDR3 is CSATVQGWETQYF. As DNA, the CDR3 is TGCAGTGCTACGGTGCAGGGTTGGGAGACCCAGTACTTC.

This chain links TRBV20-1 with TRBJ2-1, with TRBD2 matching over 10 bases. Trimming removed 0 bases from V and 8 bases from J; junction bases left unmatched: 4. This CDR3 spans 14 amino acids. Germline CDR1 reads DFQATT; CDR2 reads SNEGSKA (reference sequence). CDR3 sequence (DNA): TGCAGTGCTAGAGACAGCGGGAGGGCGGATGAGCAGTTCTTC. Protein product: CSARDSGRADEQFF.

This clonotype was counted between two and nine times. The rearrangement uses TRBV20-1 and TRBJ2-2, with 11 bases matching TRBD1. V lost 4 bases, J lost 6 bases, and 1 base stayed unmatched. Germline values: CDR1 DFQATT, CDR2 SNEGSKA (reference sequence). CDR3 size: 13 residues. The CDR3 DNA sequence: TGCAGTGCTATGGGACAGGGGGCCGGGGAGCTGTTTTTT. It encodes CSAMGQGAGELFF.

Note on this clonotype: A much more abundant neighbour one base away suggests this may be a read error. This chain uses TRBV29-1 with TRBJ1-1, with D perhaps TRBD1 (5 bases). V lost 4 bases, J lost 5 bases, and 17 bases lay in between. The germline V gene encodes CDR1 SQVTM and CDR2 ANQGSEA. This CDR3 has 14 amino acids. The CDR3 is CSVGQGTANTEAFF. As DNA, the CDR3 is TGCAGCGTTGGTCAGGGTACCGCAAATACTGAAGCTTTCTTT.

This rearrangement joins TRBV5-1 to TRBJ2-5; D is undetermined. The end of the DNA is better explained by TRBJ2-7, so the J call may be wrong. CDR3 length: 14 residues. Germline assignment: CDR1 SGHRS and CDR2 YFSETQ. CDR3 nucleotides: TGCGCCAGCAGCTTGGTTCCGGAGACCTACGAGCAGTACTTC. Translated, it gives CASSLVPETYEQYF.

The rearrangement links TRBV3-1 to TRBJ2-5; 10 bases match TRBD2. TRBJ2-7 matches the DNA end more closely, so the J call is doubtful. Germline V gives CDR1 LGHDT, CDR2 YNNKEL (reference sequence). This CDR3 has 16 residues. The CDR3 DNA follows: TGTGCCAGCAGCCAAGGGGTCAGCGGGAGGGCCTACGAGCAGTACTTC. The encoded protein is CASSQGVSGRAYEQYF.

V usage is TRBV4-1 and J usage is TRBJ2-1, with D unclear. Germline-derived CDR1 and CDR2 are MGHRA and YSYEKL. The CDR3 covers 15 residues. The V and J ends lost 0 bases and 6 bases respectively, with 12 bases between them. CDR3 in amino acids: CASSQEGNRANEQFF. The CDR3 bases are TGCGCCAGCAGCCAAGAGGGGAATAGGGCCAATGAGCAGTTCTTC.

The sample holds a few counts of this clonotype. This chain connects TRBV20-1 to TRBJ2-1, with D possibly being TRBD2 (5 bases). Germline values: CDR1 DFQATT, CDR2 SNEGSKA (reference sequence). V lost 2 bases to trimming and J lost 0 bases, with 8 bases between them. This CDR3 is built from 14 residues. CDR3 sequence (DNA): TGCAGTGCTAGATCGGGATACTCCTACAATGAGCAGTTCTTC. Amino acids: CSARSGYSYNEQFF.

This clonotype was detected a few times. The chain couples TRBV3-1 to TRBJ2-3, with 7 bases fitting TRBD1. The CDR3 runs 14 residues. Germline V gene lookup returns CDR1 LGHDT and CDR2 YNNKEL (reference sequence). The trim removed 0 bases at V and 5 bases at J, leaving 2 bases unmatched. The CDR3: CASSQDHRGDTQYF. The CDR3 DNA sequence: TGTGCCAGCAGCCAAGATCACAGGGGAGATACGCAGTATTTT.

This clonotype appeared a few times. The chain uses TRBV18 and TRBJ2-7, with 9 nucleotides matching TRBD1. The CDR3 runs 15 residues. V was pared by 2 bases and J by 3 bases, with 5 bases of the junction left unmatched. From germline, CDR1 is KGHSH and CDR2 LQKENI. This CDR3 reads CASSPGTGKNYEQYF. CDR3 nucleotides: TGTGCCAGCTCACCAGGGACAGGGAAGAACTACGAGCAGTACTTC.

This clonotype was counted ten times or more. The gene calls are TRBV29-1 and TRBJ2-5, with 10 nucleotides matching TRBD2. Germline CDR1 SQVTM, CDR2 ANQGSEA. The J segment lost 4 bases and the V segment lost 0 bases, leaving 2 bases of the junction unmatched. This CDR3 spans 14 amino acids. CDR3 region: CSVEEQREGETQYF. Here the CDR3 DNA reads TGCAGCGTTGAAGAACAGCGGGAGGGAGAGACCCAGTACTTC.

This clonotype was observed at least ten times. CDR3 sequence: CASSQDLAGGLNYEQYF. The CDR3 DNA sequence: TGTGCCAGCAGCCAAGATCTAGCGGGGGGGCTTAATTACGAGCAGTACTTC. This sequence joins TRBV4-2 and TRBJ2-7, with TRBD2 identical over 12 bases. The CDR3 spans 17 residues. The J segment lost 4 bases and the V segment lost 0 bases, leaving 7 bases of the junction unmatched. From germline, CDR1 is LGHNA and CDR2 YNFKEQ.

CDR3 DNA sequence: TGCAGTGCTATTTGGGGGACTAGCGGGTCTAGAGAGACCCAGTACTTC. Protein: CSAIWGTSGSRETQYF. The V gene is TRBV20-1, the J gene TRBJ2-5, with TRBD2 matching over 12 bases. Germline V lookup: CDR1 DFQATT, CDR2 SNEGSKA (reference sequence). V lost 4 bases and J lost 4; bases outside the gene matches: 10. The CDR3 covers 16 residues.

V and J are TRBV7-2 and TRBJ2-7; 9 bases fit TRBD2. V shed 0 bases and J 4 bases; nucleotides not matched to a gene: 7. The CDR3 covers 16 residues. Germline CDR1 is SGHTA and CDR2 is FQGNSA. The CDR3 region is CASSLAPAGGQYEQYF. Here the CDR3 DNA reads TGTGCCAGCAGCTTAGCGCCAGCGGGAGGCCAATACGAGCAGTACTTC.

The V call is TRBV24-1, the J call TRBJ2-2, with D uncertain. Trimming stripped 8 bases from V and 1 base from J, with 7 bases between. In germline, CDR1 is KGHDR, CDR2 SFDVKD. This CDR3 is built from 13 residues. The CDR3 DNA is TGTGCCACCACCGGTCTGAACACCGGGGAGCTGTTTTTT. Its protein is CATTGLNTGELFF.

V and J are TRBV6-2 or TRBV6-3 and TRBJ2-1; D remains unclear. Germline V CDR1 and CDR2: MNHEY, SVGEGT. V was cut by 4 bases and J by 4 bases, with 11 bases left in between. This CDR3 is built from 14 residues. Here the CDR3 DNA reads TGTGCCAGCAGTTCCCGTGGGGTTTACAATGAGCAGTTCTTC. This codes for CASSSRGVYNEQFF.

CDR3 region: CASSQAWERYGNTIYF. The CDR3 nucleotides read TGTGCCAGCAGCCAAGCCTGGGAGAGATATGGAAACACCATATATTTT. This chain joins TRBV3-1 and TRBJ1-3; no clear D. The CDR3 totals 16 residues. Germline V gene sequence: CDR1 LGHDT, CDR2 YNNKEL (reference sequence). Trimming took 1 base from V and 3 from J, leaving 13 bases between them.

The chain employs TRBV7-2 and TRBJ2-7; TRBD1 agrees at 8 bases. Germline CDR1 and CDR2: SGHTA and FQGNSA. V dropped 4 bases and J dropped 5; count of bases not matched to a gene: 10. The CDR3 covers 15 residues. The CDR3 DNA reads as TGTGCCAGCAGCTCACTCCGGGACAGGCTCCACGAGCAGTACTTC. As protein: CASSSLRDRLHEQYF. The whole variable domain, filled in from reference TRBV7-2 and TRBJ2-7, reads GAGVSQSPSNKVTEKGKDVELRCDPISGHTALYWYRQSLGQGLEFLIYFQGNSAPDKSGLPSDRFSAERTGGSVSTLTIQRTQQEDSAVYLCASSSLRDRLHEQYFGPGTRLTVT.

This chain uses TRBV6-2 or TRBV6-3 with TRBJ2-4, with 10 nucleotides matching TRBD1. Germline CDR1 reads MNHEY; CDR2 reads SVGEGT. The J segment lost 11 bases and the V segment lost 6 bases, leaving 10 bases of the junction unmatched. The CDR3 covers 14 residues. The CDR3 reads CASRSSGTGALQYF. The CDR3 region has the DNA TGTGCCAGCAGGTCATCCGGGACAGGGGCACTTCAGTACTTC.

There are a few counts of this clonotype. The CDR3 region has the DNA TGCAGTGCCAGTCCGGGCCGGTACAATGAGCAGTTCTTC. It codes for CSASPGRYNEQFF. The chain recombines TRBV20-1 with TRBJ2-1; the D is unclear. Germline lookup yields CDR1 DFQATT and CDR2 SNEGSKA (reference sequence). V lost 6 bases and J 4 bases, leaving 13 bases between the germline ends. This CDR3 has 13 residues.

About this clonotype: Relative to the germline gene, one junction end is altered; a read error may explain this. The chain combines TRBV6-6 with TRBJ2-6; D is perhaps TRBD1 or TRBD2 (5 bases each). CDR3 length: 15 residues. Germline V lookup: CDR1 MNHNY, CDR2 SVGAGI (reference sequence). The CDR3 DNA reads as TGTGCCACGGGACCCGAATGGTCTGGGGCCAACGTCCCGACTTTC. It specifies CATGPEWSGANVPTF.